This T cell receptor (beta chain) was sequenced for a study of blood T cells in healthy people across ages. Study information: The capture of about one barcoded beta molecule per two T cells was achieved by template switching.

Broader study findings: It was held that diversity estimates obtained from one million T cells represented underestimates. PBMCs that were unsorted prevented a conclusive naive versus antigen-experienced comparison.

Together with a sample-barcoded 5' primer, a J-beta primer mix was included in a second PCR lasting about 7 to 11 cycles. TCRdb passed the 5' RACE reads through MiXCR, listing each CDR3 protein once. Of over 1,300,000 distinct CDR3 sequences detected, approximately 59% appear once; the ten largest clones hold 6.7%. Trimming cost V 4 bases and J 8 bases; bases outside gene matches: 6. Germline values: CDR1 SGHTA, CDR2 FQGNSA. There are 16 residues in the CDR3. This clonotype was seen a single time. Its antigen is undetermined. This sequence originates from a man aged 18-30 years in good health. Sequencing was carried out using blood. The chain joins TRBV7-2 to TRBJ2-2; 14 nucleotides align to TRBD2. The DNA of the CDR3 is TGTGCCAGCAGCTCGGGGACTAGCGGGGGAAGAGGGGAGCTGTTTTTT. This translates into CASSSGTSGGRGELFF.